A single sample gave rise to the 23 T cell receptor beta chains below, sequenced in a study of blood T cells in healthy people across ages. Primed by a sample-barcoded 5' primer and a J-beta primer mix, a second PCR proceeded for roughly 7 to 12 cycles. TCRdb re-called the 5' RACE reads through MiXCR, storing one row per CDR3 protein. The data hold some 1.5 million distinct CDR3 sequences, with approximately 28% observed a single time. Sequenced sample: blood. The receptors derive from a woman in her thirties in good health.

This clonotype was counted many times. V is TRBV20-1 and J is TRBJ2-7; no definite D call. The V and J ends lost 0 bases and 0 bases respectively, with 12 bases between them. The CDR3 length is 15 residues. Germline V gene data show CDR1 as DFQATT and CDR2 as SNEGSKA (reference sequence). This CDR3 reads CSARDEFTSSYEQYF. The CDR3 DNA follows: TGCAGTGCTAGAGATGAGTTCACAAGCTCCTACGAGCAGTACTTC.

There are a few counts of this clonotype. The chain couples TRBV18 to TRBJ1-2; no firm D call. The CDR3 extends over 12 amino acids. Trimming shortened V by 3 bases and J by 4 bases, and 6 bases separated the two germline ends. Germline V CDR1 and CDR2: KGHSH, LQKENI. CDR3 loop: CASSPDVYGYTF. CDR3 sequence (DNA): TGTGCCAGCTCACCCGACGTCTATGGCTACACCTTC. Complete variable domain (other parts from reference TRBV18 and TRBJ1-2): NAGVMQNPRHLVRRRGQEARLRCSPMKGHSHVYWYRQLPEEGLKFMVYLQKENIIDESGMPKERFSAEFPKEGPSILRIQQVVRGDSAAYFCASSPDVYGYTFGSGTRLTVV.

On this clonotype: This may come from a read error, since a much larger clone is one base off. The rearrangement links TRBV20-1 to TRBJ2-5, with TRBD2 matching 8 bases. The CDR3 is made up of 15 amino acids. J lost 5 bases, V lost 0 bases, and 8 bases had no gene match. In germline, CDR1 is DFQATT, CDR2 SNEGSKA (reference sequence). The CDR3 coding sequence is TGCAGTGCTAGAGAAGTTCGGGAGGGGCTGGAGACCCAGTACTTC. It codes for CSAREVREGLETQYF.

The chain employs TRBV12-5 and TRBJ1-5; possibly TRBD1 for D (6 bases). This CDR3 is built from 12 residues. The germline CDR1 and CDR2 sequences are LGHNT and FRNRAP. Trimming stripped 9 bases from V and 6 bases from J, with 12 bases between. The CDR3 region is CASCRGGQPQHF. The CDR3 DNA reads TGTGCTAGCTGCCGAGGGGGTCAGCCCCAGCATTTT.

CDR3 DNA: TGCAGTGTTGCCTCAGAGACCCAGTACTTC. Translation gives CSVASETQYF. This chain connects TRBV20-1 to TRBJ2-5; D gene ambiguous. Germline V gene lookup returns CDR1 DFQATT and CDR2 SNEGSKA (reference sequence). V was cut by 7 bases and J by 4 bases, with 7 bases left in between. The CDR3 consists of 10 residues.

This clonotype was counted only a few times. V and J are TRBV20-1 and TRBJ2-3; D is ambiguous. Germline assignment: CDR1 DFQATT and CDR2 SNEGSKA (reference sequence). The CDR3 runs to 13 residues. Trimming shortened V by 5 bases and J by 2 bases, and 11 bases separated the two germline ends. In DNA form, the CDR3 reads TGCAGTGCTTCCACCTCACTCACAGATACGCAGTATTTT. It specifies CSASTSLTDTQYF.

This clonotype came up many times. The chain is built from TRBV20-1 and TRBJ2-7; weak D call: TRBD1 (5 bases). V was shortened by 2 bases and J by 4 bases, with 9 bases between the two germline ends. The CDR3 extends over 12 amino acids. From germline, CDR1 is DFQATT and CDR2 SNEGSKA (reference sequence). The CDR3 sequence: CSARRQGYEQYF. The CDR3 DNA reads TGCAGTGCTAGAAGGCAGGGTTACGAGCAGTACTTC.

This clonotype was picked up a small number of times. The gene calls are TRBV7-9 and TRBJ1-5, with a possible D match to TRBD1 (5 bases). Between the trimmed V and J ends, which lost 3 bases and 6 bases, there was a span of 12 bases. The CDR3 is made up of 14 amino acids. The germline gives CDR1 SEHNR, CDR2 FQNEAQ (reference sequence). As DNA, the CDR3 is TGTGCCAGCAGCTTCAATAAGGGGCCTCAGCCCCAGCATTTT. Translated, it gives CASSFNKGPQPQHF. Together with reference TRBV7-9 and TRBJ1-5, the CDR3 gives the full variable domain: DTGVSQNPRHKITKRGQNVTFRCDPISEHNRLYWYRQTLGQGPEFLTYFQNEAQLEKSRLLSDRFSAERPKGSFSTLEIQRTEQGDSAMYLCASSFNKGPQPQHFGDGTRLSIL.

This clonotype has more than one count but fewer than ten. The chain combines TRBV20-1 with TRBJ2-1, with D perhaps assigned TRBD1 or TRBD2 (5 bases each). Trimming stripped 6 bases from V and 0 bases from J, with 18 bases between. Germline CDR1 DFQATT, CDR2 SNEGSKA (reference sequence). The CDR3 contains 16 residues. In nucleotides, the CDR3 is TGCAGTGCCCATAAGGGGACGGTAAGCTCCTACAATGAGCAGTTCTTC. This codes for CSAHKGTVSSYNEQFF.

CDR3 in DNA: TGCGCCAGCATCGGGAGGGCCTCTGAGCAGTTCTTC. Its protein is CASIGRASEQFF. The V and J genes are TRBV5-1 and TRBJ2-1, with 8 bases lining up with TRBD2. This CDR3 region has 12 residues. CDR1 and CDR2 from the germline V gene are SGHRS and YFSETQ. V was clipped by 6 bases and J by 9 bases; unmatched bases: 5.

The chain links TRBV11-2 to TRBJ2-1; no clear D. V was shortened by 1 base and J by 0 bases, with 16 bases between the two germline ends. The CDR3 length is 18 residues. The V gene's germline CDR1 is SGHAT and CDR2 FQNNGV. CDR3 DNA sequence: TGTGCCAGCAGCTTAGCTCTTATTAGGGCACGCTCCTACAATGAGCAGTTCTTC. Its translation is CASSLALIRARSYNEQFF.

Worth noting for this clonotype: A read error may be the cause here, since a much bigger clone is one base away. The CDR3 loop reads CASSLNREDSPLHF. The DNA for the CDR3 is TGTGCCAGCAGCCTTAACAGGGAGGATTCACCCCTCCACTTT. This chain joins TRBV6-6 and TRBJ1-6; the D gene is possibly TRBD1 (6 bases). The V end was cut by 6 bases, the J end by 8 bases, with 14 bases between. This CDR3 is built from 14 residues. Germline V gene data show CDR1 as MNHNY and CDR2 as SVGAGI (reference sequence).

Written as DNA, the CDR3 is TGTGCCAGCAGCCTATTCCAAAGCAGCTACGAGCAGTACTTC. Its translation is CASSLFQSSYEQYF. The chain is built from TRBV3-1 and TRBJ2-7; D gene ambiguous. This CDR3 is 14 amino acids long. Trimming shortened V by 4 bases and J by 3 bases, and 13 bases separated the two germline ends. Per germline, CDR1 LGHDT and CDR2 YNNKEL (reference sequence).

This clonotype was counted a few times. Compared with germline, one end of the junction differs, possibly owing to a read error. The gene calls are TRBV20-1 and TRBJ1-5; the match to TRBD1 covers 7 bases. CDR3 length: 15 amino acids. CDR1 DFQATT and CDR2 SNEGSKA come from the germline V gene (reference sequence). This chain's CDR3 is CSAVDRVKGNQLQHF. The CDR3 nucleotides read TGCAGTGCTGTCGACAGGGTGAAGGGCAATCAGCTCCAGCATTTT.

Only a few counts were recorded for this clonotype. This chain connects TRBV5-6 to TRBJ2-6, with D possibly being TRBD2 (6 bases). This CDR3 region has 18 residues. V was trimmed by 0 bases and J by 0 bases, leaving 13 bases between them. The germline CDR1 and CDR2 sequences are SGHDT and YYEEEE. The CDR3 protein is CASSLVRGLRSGANVLTF. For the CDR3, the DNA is TGTGCCAGCAGCTTGGTCCGGGGACTTCGCTCTGGGGCCAACGTCCTGACTTTC. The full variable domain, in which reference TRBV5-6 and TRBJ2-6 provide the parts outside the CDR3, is DAGVTQSPTHLIKTRGQQVTLRCSPKSGHDTVSWYQQALGQGPQFIFQYYEEEERQRGNFPDRFSGHQFPNYSSELNVNALLLGDSALYLCASSLVRGLRSGANVLTFGAGSRLTVL.

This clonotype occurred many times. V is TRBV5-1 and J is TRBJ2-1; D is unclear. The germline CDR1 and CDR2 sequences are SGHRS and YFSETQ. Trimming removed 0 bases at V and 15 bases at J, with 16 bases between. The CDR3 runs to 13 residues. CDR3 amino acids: CASSLGLETSGFF. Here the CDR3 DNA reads TGCGCCAGCAGCTTGGGGCTGGAGACCTCTGGGTTCTTC.

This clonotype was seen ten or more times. CDR3 DNA sequence: TGTGCCAGCAGCCAGCTAACAGGGGTTCAGAATGAGCAGTTCTTC. This gives the protein CASSQLTGVQNEQFF. The V and J genes are TRBV12-3 or TRBV12-4 and TRBJ2-1; TRBD1 matches at 7 bases. Germline trimming cut 6 bases from V and 7 bases from J; bases unmatched to any gene: 12. The CDR3 spans 15 residues.

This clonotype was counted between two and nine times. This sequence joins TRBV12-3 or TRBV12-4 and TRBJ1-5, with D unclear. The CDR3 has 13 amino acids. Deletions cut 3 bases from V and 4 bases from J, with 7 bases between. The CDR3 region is CASSFRENQPQHF. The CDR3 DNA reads TGTGCCAGCAGTTTTCGCGAGAATCAGCCCCAGCATTTT.

CDR3 sequence reads: CSAPGTSSEQYF. CDR3 nucleotides: TGCAGTGCCCCCGGGACTAGCTCCGAGCAGTACTTC. The rearrangement joins TRBV20-1 to TRBJ2-7; TRBD2 matches 9 bases. The V gene's germline CDR1 is DFQATT and CDR2 SNEGSKA (reference sequence). J gave up 6 bases and V 6 bases, and 6 bases lay outside the gene matches. The CDR3 runs to 12 residues.

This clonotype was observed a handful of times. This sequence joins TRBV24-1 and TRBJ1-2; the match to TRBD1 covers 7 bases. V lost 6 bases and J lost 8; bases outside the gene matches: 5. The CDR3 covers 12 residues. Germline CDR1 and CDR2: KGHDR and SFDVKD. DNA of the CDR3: TGTGCCACCAGTCGACAGGGAGCCGGCTACACCTTC. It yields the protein CATSRQGAGYTF.

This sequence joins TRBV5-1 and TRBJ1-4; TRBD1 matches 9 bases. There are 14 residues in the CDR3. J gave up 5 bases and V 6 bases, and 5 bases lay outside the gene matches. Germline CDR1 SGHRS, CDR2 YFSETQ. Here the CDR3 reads CASTSGTGNEKLFF. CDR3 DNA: TGCGCCAGCACCTCCGGGACAGGGAATGAAAAACTGTTTTTT. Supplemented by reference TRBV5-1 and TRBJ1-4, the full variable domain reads KAGVTQTPRYLIKTRGQQVTLSCSPISGHRSVSWYQQTPGQGLQFLFEYFSETQRNKGNFPGRFSGRQFSNSRSEMNVSTLELGDSALYLCASTSGTGNEKLFFGSGTQLSVL.

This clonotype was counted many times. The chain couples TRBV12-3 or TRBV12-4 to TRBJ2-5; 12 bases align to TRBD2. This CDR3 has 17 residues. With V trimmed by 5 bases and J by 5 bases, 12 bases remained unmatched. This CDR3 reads CASSPLTSGGPQETQYF. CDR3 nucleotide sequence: TGTGCCAGCAGTCCCCTGACTAGCGGGGGCCCCCAGGAGACCCAGTACTTC.

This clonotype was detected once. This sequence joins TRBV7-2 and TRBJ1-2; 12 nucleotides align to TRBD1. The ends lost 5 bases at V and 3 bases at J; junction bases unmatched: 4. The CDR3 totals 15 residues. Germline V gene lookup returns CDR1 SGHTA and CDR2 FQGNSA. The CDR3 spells CASSDGTGGDYGYTF. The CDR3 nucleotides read TGTGCCAGCAGCGACGGGACAGGGGGCGACTATGGCTACACCTTC.